This passage covers 29 T cell receptor beta chains from one sample sequenced in a study of cytomegalovirus exposure and HLA in healthy donors. Vbeta (60) and Jbeta (13) primers were used in the PCR. Repertoires were generated with immunoSEQ multiplex PCR, while TCRdb's copy carries only in-frame clones and drops some. The sample has about 130,000 clones, 80% seen once; the top ten hold around 4.8%. Sequencing input: PBMCs. These receptors came from a man aged 25-45 years in good health.

Remarks on this clone: An end of the junction differs from the germline gene, which may be a read error. Other DNA sequences in the same sample also yield this CDR3. The V gene is TRBV6-5, the J gene TRBJ1-1; possible D gene TRBD1, 5 bases. The length of the CDR3 is 12 residues. Germline lookup yields CDR1 MNHEY and CDR2 SVGAGI. CDR3 sequence (DNA): TGTGCCAGCGGGGCCGGCTTCACTGAAGCTTTCTTC. It encodes CASGAGFTEAFF.

The V and J genes are TRBV2 and TRBJ2-5, with no clear D. Trimming removed 7 bases from V and 2 bases from J, with 20 bases in between. This CDR3 has 16 residues. The germline V gene has CDR1 SNHLY and CDR2 FYNNEI. The CDR3 DNA follows: TGTGCCAGCACCCAAGGAGTTACGGGTGGGCAAGAGACCCAGTACTTC. This encodes CASTQGVTGGQETQYF.

This chain connects TRBV7-2 to TRBJ2-4; 7 nucleotides agree with TRBD2. Losses at the gene ends were 5 bases for V and 5 bases for J; bases not matched to a gene: 3. CDR1 SGHTA and CDR2 FQGNSA come from the germline V gene. The CDR3 totals 13 residues. CDR3: CASSRDYQNIQYF. The CDR3 nucleotides are TGTGCCAGCAGCCGGGACTACCAAAACATTCAGTACTTC.

In DNA form, the CDR3 reads TGTGCCAGCTCACCACCGGGGACAGTTGGAAAGACCCAGTACTTC. The encoded protein is CASSPPGTVGKTQYF. The chain has TRBV18 and TRBJ2-5; TRBD1 matches at 7 bases. The CDR3 has 15 amino acids. V gave up 0 bases and J gave up 6 bases; unmatched junction bases: 7. Germline CDR1 KGHSH, CDR2 LQKENI.

The chain is built from TRBV2 and TRBJ1-1; 9 bases are a match to TRBD1. The CDR3 covers 15 residues. V lost 2 bases, J lost 6 bases, and 7 bases stayed unmatched. CDR1 SNHLY and CDR2 FYNNEI come from the germline V gene. CDR3 nucleotides: TGTGCCAGCAGTGAATACAGGGGGCGCGAGGCTGAAGCTTTCTTT. It is translated as CASSEYRGREAEAFF.

The chain combines TRBV5-1 with TRBJ2-3, with 8 nucleotides matching TRBD2. The CDR3 has 17 residues. From germline, CDR1 is SGHRS and CDR2 YFSETQ. With V trimmed by 5 bases and J by 0 bases, 11 bases remained unmatched. The chain's CDR3 is CASRTMGTRASTDTQYF. The CDR3 bases are TGCGCCAGCAGGACCATGGGGACTAGGGCTAGCACAGATACGCAGTATTTT.

Concerning this clone itself: This specimen includes other DNA sequences encoding the same CDR3. V gene TRBV6-4 combines with J gene TRBJ2-3, with no clear D. The V end was cut by 4 bases, the J end by 2 bases, with 7 bases between. Germline CDR1 reads MRHNA; CDR2 reads SNTAGT. The CDR3 loop spans 13 amino acids. The DNA of the CDR3 is TGTGCCAGCAGTGGCAGCGACACAGATACGCAGTATTTT. This sequence encodes CASSGSDTDTQYF.

V gene TRBV7-9 combines with J gene TRBJ2-3; 11 bases line up with TRBD1. V lost 2 bases, J lost 5 bases, and 3 bases stayed unmatched. Germline V lookup: CDR1 SEHNR, CDR2 FQNEAQ (reference sequence). This CDR3 is built from 15 residues. Here the CDR3 reads CASSLWGTGGDTQYF. For the CDR3, the DNA is TGTGCCAGCAGCTTATGGGGGACAGGGGGAGATACGCAGTATTTT.

Only a few counts were recorded for this clone. The J gene is TRBJ2-1, the V gene TRBV6-4; D is uncertain. CDR3 size: 13 residues. Trimming pared 3 bases from V and 5 bases from J, leaving 8 bases between. Germline V gives CDR1 MRHNA, CDR2 SNTAGT. The CDR3 sequence: CASSEGAHNEQFF. The CDR3, as DNA: TGTGCCAGCAGTGAAGGAGCCCACAATGAGCAGTTCTTC.

V gene TRBV5-6 combines with J gene TRBJ2-1, with TRBD2 identical over 11 bases. V gave up 4 bases and J gave up 4 bases; unmatched junction bases: 4. Looked up from germline, CDR1 is SGHDT and CDR2 is YYEEEE. The CDR3 is 15 residues long. The CDR3 reads CASSLGLAAYNEQFF. Here the CDR3 DNA reads TGTGCCAGCAGCCTGGGACTAGCGGCTTACAATGAGCAGTTCTTC.

This chain links TRBV5-1 with TRBJ2-7, with TRBD2 identical over 7 bases. The trim removed 7 bases at V and 4 bases at J, leaving 11 bases unmatched. CDR3 length equals 14 residues. Per the germline V gene, CDR1 is SGHRS and CDR2 is YFSETQ. The CDR3 here is CASGPGTTQYEQYF. CDR3 nucleotides: TGCGCCAGCGGACCCGGGACTACTCAGTACGAGCAGTACTTC.

This chain joins TRBV6-6 and TRBJ1-2; D is uncertain. Per the germline V gene, CDR1 is MNHNY and CDR2 is SVGAGI (reference sequence). This CDR3 is built from 11 residues. The V and J ends lost 8 bases and 4 bases respectively, with 8 bases between them. CDR3 protein: CASAQIYGYTF. As DNA, the CDR3 is TGTGCCAGCGCACAAATCTATGGCTACACCTTC.

The chain has TRBV5-1 and TRBJ2-4; 10 positions agree with TRBD2. The J segment lost 8 bases and the V segment lost 4 bases, leaving 9 bases of the junction unmatched. The CDR3 is 15 residues long. The germline V gene encodes CDR1 SGHRS and CDR2 YFSETQ. This chain's CDR3 is CASSPDPSGSYIQYF. The DNA for the CDR3 is TGCGCCAGCAGCCCGGACCCTAGCGGGAGTTACATTCAGTACTTC. Full variable domain (remainder filled in from reference TRBV5-1 and TRBJ2-4): KAGVTQTPRYLIKTRGQQVTLSCSPISGHRSVSWYQQTPGQGLQFLFEYFSETQRNKGNFPGRFSGRQFSNSRSEMNVSTLELGDSALYLCASSPDPSGSYIQYFGAGTRLSVL.

In this sample, this clone turned up once. The chain couples TRBV7-3 to TRBJ1-4; TRBD1 might be the D (5 bases). Germline V gene lookup returns CDR1 SGHTA and CDR2 FQGTGA. The CDR3 sequence is 13 residues long. Trimming removed 5 bases at V and 11 bases at J, with 15 bases between. The CDR3 sequence is CASSTQPRQKLFF. The CDR3 DNA follows: TGTGCCAGCAGCACCCAGCCTAGACAGAAACTGTTTTTT.

This sequence joins TRBV11-2 and TRBJ2-7; D is unclear. Germline V gene data show CDR1 as SGHAT and CDR2 as FQNNGV. V was pared by 1 base and J by 2 bases, with 6 bases between. CDR3 length: 13 residues. CDR3 sequence reads: CASSLGATYEQYF. The CDR3 DNA sequence: TGTGCCAGCAGCTTAGGTGCTACCTACGAGCAGTACTTC.

This clone was seen a single time. The chain's CDR3 is CAWGGLAGRRNEQFF. In DNA, the CDR3 is TGTGCCTGGGGGGGGCTAGCGGGGCGAAGGAATGAGCAGTTCTTC. The gene calls are TRBV30 and TRBJ2-1, with 9 nucleotides matching TRBD2. Trimming took 5 bases from V and 7 from J; bases not matched to a gene: 12. This CDR3 spans 15 amino acids. CDR1 is GTSNPN and CDR2 is SVGIG in the germline V gene (reference sequence).

The chain links TRBV5-6 to TRBJ2-2; maybe TRBD1 (6 bases). V shed 3 bases and J shed 2 bases, with 14 bases lying between them. Germline CDR1 reads SGHDT; CDR2 reads YYEEEE. The CDR3 sequence is 16 residues long. The CDR3 DNA is TGTGCCAGCAGCTCAAGGAGCAGGGGAAACACCGGGGAGCTGTTTTTT. Residues: CASSSRSRGNTGELFF.

The chain couples TRBV7-3 to TRBJ2-5; 15 nucleotides align to TRBD2. The V segment lost 2 bases and the J segment 7 bases; nucleotides outside the gene matches: 11. CDR1 and CDR2 (germline): SGHTA, FQGTGA. This CDR3 is built from 18 residues. The CDR3 sequence: CASSLYGTSGRPQGTQYF. The CDR3 coding sequence is TGTGCCAGCAGCTTATACGGGACTAGCGGGAGGCCTCAGGGGACCCAGTACTTC.

This clone showed up just a few times. This chain connects TRBV9 to TRBJ2-1; 9 nucleotides align to TRBD2. Germline V lookup: CDR1 SGDLS, CDR2 YYNGEE. The CDR3 is 15 residues long. J was trimmed by 5 bases and V by 6 bases; bases with no gene match: 9. CDR3 DNA sequence: TGTGCCAGCAATCCGGGGGCTAGCGGGAACAATGAGCAGTTCTTC. Translated, it gives CASNPGASGNNEQFF.

This clone appeared once. The V gene is TRBV11-1, the J gene TRBJ2-1; 8 positions match TRBD2. The CDR3 contains 14 residues. Germline V gene data show CDR1 as SGHAT and CDR2 as FQDESV (reference sequence). With V trimmed by 5 bases and J by 7 bases, 7 bases remained unmatched. CDR3 in DNA: TGTGCCAGCAGCCTCCGACTAGCGCAAAATGAGCAGTTCTTC. This gives the protein CASSLRLAQNEQFF. Together with reference TRBV11-1 and TRBJ2-1, the CDR3 gives the full variable domain: EAEVAQSPRYKITEKSQAVAFWCDPISGHATLYWYRQILGQGPELLVQFQDESVVDDSQLPKDRFSAERLKGVDSTLKIQPAELGDSAMYLCASSLRLAQNEQFFGPGTRLTVL.

The chain uses TRBV27 and TRBJ2-3; TRBD2 matches at 7 bases. The CDR3 sequence is 15 residues long. Germline CDR1 is MNHEY and CDR2 is SMNVEV (reference sequence). The V gene end was trimmed by 5 bases and the J gene end by 9 bases; junction bases not matched to a gene: 14. The chain's CDR3 is CASSIGLVGGETQYF. CDR3 bases: TGTGCCAGCAGTATTGGACTGGTGGGGGGGGAGACGCAGTATTTT.

In its sample, this clone was seen a few times. V and J are TRBV29-1 and TRBJ1-1, with a possible D match to TRBD1 (5 bases). This CDR3 is 13 amino acids long. V was trimmed by 7 bases and J by 0 bases, leaving 12 bases between them. CDR1 SQVTM and CDR2 ANQGSEA come from the germline V gene. The DNA for the CDR3 is TGCAGCGCCCCGACAGCCTTGAACACTGAAGCTTTCTTT. This encodes CSAPTALNTEAFF.

The chain employs TRBV6-5 and TRBJ2-7; 9 nucleotides agree with TRBD2. The V gene's germline CDR1 is MNHEY and CDR2 SVGAGI. Unmatched junction bases numbered 8, after V lost 5 bases and J lost 3 bases. The CDR3 spans 15 residues. CDR3 DNA: TGTGCCAGCAGTCAGAGCCTAGCGGGGCTCTACGAGCAGTACTTC. Amino acid sequence: CASSQSLAGLYEQYF.

V usage is TRBV7-8 and J usage is TRBJ2-7; 13 nucleotides align to TRBD2. V was pared by 3 bases and J by 6 bases, with 11 bases of the junction left unmatched. The length of the CDR3 is 17 residues. Germline CDR1 SGHVS, CDR2 FQNEAQ. In nucleotides, the CDR3 is TGTGCCAGCAGCTTTGGAGGGGAGACTAGCGGGAGGATCGAGCAGTACTTC. Translating gives CASSFGGETSGRIEQYF. Looking up the rest from reference TRBV7-8 and TRBJ2-7 gives the full variable domain: GAGVSQSPRYKVAKRGQDVALRCDPISGHVSLFWYQQALGQGPEFLTYFQNEAQLDKSGLPSDRFFAERPEGSVSTLKIQRTQQEDSAVYLCASSFGGETSGRIEQYFGPGTRLTVT.

Details on this clone: Its ends do not fully match the called genes, so a read error is possible. This chain links TRBV7-9 with TRBJ1-1; 7 nucleotides match TRBD1. The CDR3 has 14 amino acids. Germline CDR1 SEHNR, CDR2 FQNEAQ (reference sequence). The CDR3 sequence is CSSSSLTGETEAFF. CDR3 coding DNA: TGTTCCAGCAGCTCCCTTACAGGGGAAACTGAAGCTTTCTTT.

This clone was observed once. The chain is built from TRBV6-5 and TRBJ2-1, with a possible D match to TRBD2 (6 bases). The CDR3 has 16 residues. Per the germline V gene, CDR1 is MNHEY and CDR2 is SVGAGI. The V end was cut by 0 bases, the J end by 4 bases, with 13 bases between. The CDR3 is CASSYSVGSSYNEQFF. CDR3 bases: TGTGCCAGCAGTTACTCTGTCGGGAGCTCATACAATGAGCAGTTCTTC.

To note about this clone: A junction boundary mismatches the germline segment, possibly from a read error. The chain joins TRBV7-9 to TRBJ1-1; D gene ambiguous. Germline lookup yields CDR1 SEHNR and CDR2 FQNEAQ (reference sequence). The CDR3 extends over 13 amino acids. The CDR3 spells CSSSLFEGPEAFF. The CDR3, as DNA: TGTTCCAGCAGCTTATTTGAGGGCCCAGAAGCTTTCTTT.

The genes are TRBV7-3 and TRBJ1-1; D possibly corresponds to TRBD1 (6 bases). The CDR3 sequence is 14 residues long. Germline V CDR1 and CDR2: SGHTA, FQGTGA. V dropped 6 bases and J dropped 4 bases, with 15 bases sitting between them. Here the CDR3 reads CASSQRGGITEAFF. The CDR3 bases are TGTGCCAGCAGTCAACGAGGGGGAATCACTGAAGCTTTCTTT. The complete variable domain, with remaining parts taken from reference TRBV7-3 and TRBJ1-1, reads GAGVSQTPSNKVTEKGKYVELRCDPISGHTALYWYRQSLGQGPEFLIYFQGTGAADDSGLPNDRFFAVRPEGSVSTLKIQRTERGDSAVYLCASSQRGGITEAFFGQGTRLTVV.

The chain recombines TRBV6-1 with TRBJ2-1, with 7 positions matching TRBD2. Per the germline V gene, CDR1 is MNHNS and CDR2 is SASEGT. After removal of 7 bases from V and 7 bases from J, the junction contained 10 bases not matched to a gene. The CDR3 runs to 14 residues. The CDR3 region has the DNA TGTGCCAGCAAGATGCGGGGGAGAGGGAATGAGCAGTTCTTC. Protein sequence: CASKMRGRGNEQFF.